This TCR beta chain was captured in a study of CD8 T cells in ankylosing spondylitis. The sample holds a few counts of this clonotype. Its specificity is not known. Study-wide points: The clones that were linked to disease were reported to be significantly enriched in matched synovial fluid samples from ankylosing spondylitis patients. In reactive arthritis synovial fluid and blood, some motif variants had been reported before.

CDR1 and CDR2 from the germline V gene are SGHRS and YFSETQ. This CDR3 has 12 residues. Trimming took 0 bases from V and 8 from J, leaving 8 bases between them. As the method for making TCR beta libraries, quantitative 5'-RACE with molecular barcodes was used. A single record per CDR3 protein comes from TCRdb applying MiXCR to the 5' RACE reads. The table shows roughly 30,000 distinct CDR3 sequences, with roughly 33% occurring only once. The chain is built from TRBV5-1 and TRBJ1-1; D unclear. This TCR derives from a male donor with ankylosing spondylitis. The sample taken for sequencing was synovial fluid, either unsorted or a sorted T cell fraction (not recorded which). The CDR3 DNA is TGCGCCAGCAGCTTGGGGCAGAGCGAAGCTTTCTTT. This sequence encodes CASSLGQSEAFF.